These 20 T cell receptor beta chains were sequenced from one sample in a study of blood T cell repertoires in COVID-19. Assay used: immunoSEQ multiplex PCR; TCRdb lists only in-frame clones, some missing. The table lists over 200,000 clones, approximately 80% of them singletons. The sequencing sample was made of PBMCs or T cells enriched from blood (not recorded which). These TCRs come from a man aged 40-49 years who had recovered from COVID-19.

V is TRBV6-2 or TRBV6-3 and J is TRBJ1-5; D unclear. This CDR3 contains 14 residues. Trimming shortened V by 2 bases and J by 3 bases, and 8 bases separated the two germline ends. Per the germline V gene, CDR1 is MNHEY and CDR2 is SVGEGT. CDR3 coding DNA: TGTGCCAGCAGTTACGTCCAGGTCAATCAGCCCCAGCATTTT. This codes for CASSYVQVNQPQHF.

The gene calls are TRBV29-1 and TRBJ2-7; 8 positions agree with TRBD1. This CDR3 region has 12 residues. Germline CDR1 reads SQVTM; CDR2 reads ANQGSEA. The trim removed 8 bases at V and 7 bases at J, leaving 10 bases unmatched. In DNA, the CDR3 is TGCAGCCCATGGACAGGGTTTGAGGAGCAGTACTTC. Protein product: CSPWTGFEEQYF.

V and J are TRBV5-4 and TRBJ1-4; 7 bases match TRBD1. Germline V gene lookup returns CDR1 SGHNT and CDR2 YYREEE (reference sequence). The CDR3 runs 16 residues. The V gene end was trimmed by 4 bases and the J gene end by 0 bases; junction bases not matched to a gene: 6. CDR3 sequence: CASSRTGASTNEKLFF. The CDR3 DNA is TGTGCCAGCAGCCGAACAGGGGCCTCAACTAATGAAAAACTGTTTTTT.

The CDR3: CASSPQGAISYEQYF. The CDR3, as DNA: TGTGCCAGCTCACCACAGGGGGCCATCTCCTACGAGCAGTACTTC. The chain combines TRBV18 with TRBJ2-7, with 7 positions matching TRBD1. This CDR3 is built from 15 residues. After removal of 1 base from V and 0 bases from J, the junction contained 3 bases not matched to a gene. Germline values: CDR1 KGHSH, CDR2 LQKENI.

This sequence joins TRBV3-1 (or the pseudogene TRBV3-2) and TRBJ1-2; 9 bases are shared with TRBD1. The CDR3 consists of 14 residues. J was trimmed by 5 bases and V by 3 bases; bases with no gene match: 4. The germline CDR1 and CDR2 sequences are LGHDT and YNNKEL (reference sequence). The CDR3 reads CASSQSGQGYGYTF. The CDR3 DNA reads TGTGCCAGCAGCCAGTCGGGACAGGGATATGGCTACACCTTC.

The CDR3 coding sequence is TGCAGCGTTTCTTGTCCTGCCGGGGAGCTGTTTTTT. Translation: CSVSCPAGELFF. This chain connects TRBV29-1 to TRBJ2-2; D not resolved. Trimming removed 5 bases from V and 6 bases from J, with 10 bases in between. Germline V gene sequence: CDR1 SQVTM, CDR2 ANQGSEA. The length of the CDR3 is 12 residues.

This clone appeared a few times. The J gene is TRBJ1-5, the V gene TRBV5-8; 12 bases are shared with TRBD1. V shed 4 bases and J 6 bases; nucleotides not matched to a gene: 5. The CDR3 runs 15 residues. Germline lookup yields CDR1 SGHTS and CDR2 YDEGEE. This CDR3 is CASSAGQGAAQPQHF. In nucleotides, the CDR3 is TGTGCCAGCAGCGCGGGACAGGGGGCCGCTCAGCCCCAGCATTTT.

This clone was observed a few times. J is TRBJ1-5 and V is TRBV9; the D gene is possibly TRBD1 (6 bases). CDR1 SGDLS and CDR2 YYNGEE come from the germline V gene. The CDR3 contains 14 residues. V was cut by 0 bases and J by 3 bases, with 7 bases left in between. The CDR3 reads CASSVGGHNQPQHF. The CDR3 region has the DNA TGTGCCAGCAGCGTAGGGGGACACAATCAGCCCCAGCATTTT.

The V and J genes are TRBV7-3 and TRBJ2-1; the match to TRBD2 covers 9 bases. This CDR3 spans 14 amino acids. V lost 1 base and J lost 8; bases outside the gene matches: 3. Germline V gives CDR1 SGHTA, CDR2 FQGTGA. The CDR3 DNA is TGTGCCAGCAGCTTAATGCGGGGGGGCCATGAGCAGTTCTTC. This codes for CASSLMRGGHEQFF.

This chain uses TRBV29-1 with TRBJ2-3; the D gene is possibly TRBD1 (5 bases). The CDR3 sequence is 14 residues long. Trimming cost V 2 bases and J 2 bases, with 11 bases left between them. Germline values: CDR1 SQVTM, CDR2 ANQGSEA. The CDR3 bases are TGCAGCGTTGAAAGCCAGGGCCACACAGATACGCAGTATTTT. It is translated as CSVESQGHTDTQYF.

This clone was seen only once. The genes are TRBV7-9 and TRBJ2-7; D may be TRBD2 (6 bases). The V gene's germline CDR1 is SEHNR and CDR2 FQNEAQ (reference sequence). The CDR3 runs 15 residues. Trimming removed 2 bases from V and 2 bases from J, with 13 bases in between. The CDR3 is CASSLKGLTAYEQYF. The CDR3 DNA reads as TGTGCCAGCAGCTTAAAGGGACTGACGGCCTACGAGCAGTACTTC.

The chain has TRBV2 and TRBJ2-1, with 8 positions matching TRBD1. The J segment lost 12 bases and the V segment lost 7 bases, leaving 8 bases of the junction unmatched. Germline V gene data show CDR1 as SNHLY and CDR2 as FYNNEI. CDR3 size: 12 residues. CDR3 amino acids: CASTLSGQGQFF. CDR3 nucleotide sequence: TGTGCCAGCACCCTTTCTGGACAGGGGCAGTTCTTC.

This chain connects TRBV4-1 to TRBJ2-7; TRBD1 matches at 8 bases. CDR3 length equals 15 residues. Trimming at V came to 2 bases and at J to 5 bases, leaving 8 bases not matched to a gene. The germline gives CDR1 MGHRA, CDR2 YSYEKL. Written as DNA, the CDR3 is TGCGCCAGCAGCCAACCCGGACAGGGTGAGAACGAGCAGTACTTC. Encoded protein: CASSQPGQGENEQYF.

The chain joins TRBV24-1 to TRBJ2-3; no clear D gene. Germline V gene lookup returns CDR1 KGHDR and CDR2 SFDVKD. The CDR3 sequence is 14 residues long. Trimming took off 4 bases at V and 1 base at J, with 8 bases between the two ends. The CDR3 region is CATSDLRGTDTQYF. The CDR3 DNA is TGTGCCACCAGTGACTTAAGAGGCACAGATACGCAGTATTTT.

The V call is TRBV5-1, the J call TRBJ1-5, with 7 bases aligning to TRBD1. V gave up 4 bases and J gave up 3 bases; unmatched junction bases: 4. Germline V gives CDR1 SGHRS, CDR2 YFSETQ. The CDR3 length is 14 residues. CDR3 coding DNA: TGCGCCAGCAGCCGCACAGGGGACAATCAGCCCCAGCATTTT. Amino acid sequence: CASSRTGDNQPQHF.

This clone showed up just once. This sequence joins TRBV5-5 and TRBJ2-1; TRBD2 matches at 12 bases. The V gene's germline CDR1 is SGHKS and CDR2 YYEKEE (reference sequence). V dropped 0 bases and J dropped 3; count of bases not matched to a gene: 1. The CDR3 length is 16 residues. The CDR3 bases are TGTGCCAGCAGCTTGGGACTAGCGGGGGACTACAATGAGCAGTTCTTC. Encoded protein: CASSLGLAGDYNEQFF.

The chain is built from TRBV3-1 (or the pseudogene TRBV3-2) and TRBJ1-4; 8 bases are shared with TRBD1. The V gene end was trimmed by 8 bases and the J gene end by 5 bases; junction bases not matched to a gene: 7. The CDR3 sequence is 14 residues long. CDR1 LGHDT and CDR2 YNNKEL come from the germline V gene (reference sequence). The CDR3 coding sequence is TGTGCCAGCGGAAGGAGGACAGGGAATGAAAAACTGTTTTTT. Residues: CASGRRTGNEKLFF.

This sequence joins TRBV28 and TRBJ2-1; the D gene is possibly TRBD2 (5 bases). The CDR3 is 15 residues long. Deletions cut 3 bases from V and 2 bases from J, with 11 bases between. CDR1 and CDR2 (germline): MDHEN, SYDVKM. The CDR3 loop reads CASSLARRTYNEQFF. The CDR3 DNA reads as TGTGCCAGCAGTTTGGCCCGGAGGACCTACAATGAGCAGTTCTTC.

J is TRBJ1-5 and V is TRBV7-8, with a tentative D call TRBD1 (5 bases). The CDR3 is 15 amino acids. V lost 5 bases to trimming and J lost 4 bases, with 15 bases between them. Germline assignment: CDR1 SGHVS and CDR2 FQNEAQ. The CDR3 sequence: CASSPRRGGNQPQHF. Here the CDR3 DNA reads TGTGCCAGCAGCCCCCGAAGGGGTGGTAATCAGCCCCAGCATTTT.

The chain uses TRBV6-1 and TRBJ1-4, with TRBD1 matching over 7 bases. This CDR3 region has 13 residues. The germline CDR1 and CDR2 sequences are MNHNS and SASEGT. Unmatched junction bases numbered 5, after V lost 3 bases and J lost 10 bases. Here the CDR3 DNA reads TGTGCCAGCAGTGACGCGGGACAGCTAAAACTGTTTTTT. It is translated as CASSDAGQLKLFF.